This entry features one T cell receptor beta chain sequence. The sample belongs to a study of identical twins. Template switching added a universal primer binding site, and final cDNA carried unique molecular identifiers. TCRdb redid the calling of the 5' RACE reads with MiXCR, one entry per CDR3 protein. The repertoire holds roughly 190,000 distinct CDR3 sequences, with more than 15% as singletons. The CDR3 contains 15 residues. The V segment lost 4 bases and the J segment 7 bases; nucleotides outside the gene matches: 6. Germline values: CDR1 MNHEY, CDR2 SMNVEV (reference sequence). Every sampled donor was Caucasian and healthy. Another study also made use of these data, one on T cells expressing NK-cell markers. That investigation notes: In a handful of donors, dominant CD3+CD56+NKG2C+ clones formed about 1.0-7.5% of CD8+ cells.

The TCR sequence derives from a woman between 18 and 30 years old in good health. The V call is TRBV27, the J call TRBJ2-1; TRBD1 matches at 11 bases. Input material: CD8+ T cells sorted from blood. The CDR3 here is CASSWWTGGGNEQFF. DNA for the CDR3: TGTGCCAGCAGTTGGTGGACAGGGGGCGGGAATGAGCAGTTCTTC.